Each of the 25 T cell receptor beta chains below was sequenced from the same sample in a study of blood T cell repertoires in COVID-19. Repertoires were generated with immunoSEQ multiplex PCR, while TCRdb's copy carries only in-frame clones and drops some. Counted here are 150,000 to 200,000 clones, around 73% occurring once; the ten biggest clones make up roughly 17%. Sequenced input: PBMCs or T cells enriched from blood (not recorded which). The receptor set was obtained from a woman in her 50s who had recovered from COVID-19.

The rearrangement uses TRBV18 and TRBJ1-2, with D tentatively TRBD1 (5 bases). Germline V gene sequence: CDR1 KGHSH, CDR2 LQKENI. Trimming stripped 5 bases from V and 4 bases from J, with 8 bases between. The CDR3 is 12 residues long. The DNA for the CDR3 is TGTGCCAGCTCATTTGGGGCCTATGGCTACACCTTC. Translated: CASSFGAYGYTF. The whole variable domain, filled in from reference TRBV18 and TRBJ1-2, reads NAGVMQNPRHLVRRRGQEARLRCSPMKGHSHVYWYRQLPEEGLKFMVYLQKENIIDESGMPKERFSAEFPKEGPSILRIQQVVRGDSAAYFCASSFGAYGYTFGSGTRLTVV.

This clone was observed a few times. The V and J genes are TRBV28 and TRBJ1-6, with TRBD1 matching over 8 bases. With 8 bases clipped from V and 8 bases from J, the junction kept 11 bases outside the gene matches. Germline CDR1 reads MDHEN; CDR2 reads SYDVKM. The CDR3 spans 15 residues. For the CDR3, the DNA is TGTGCCAGCCGACATGGAGACAGGGGCCATTCACCCCTCCACTTT. Translation: CASRHGDRGHSPLHF. Full variable domain (remainder filled in from reference TRBV28 and TRBJ1-6): DVKVTQSSRYLVKRTGEKVFLECVQDMDHENMFWYRQDPGLGLRLIYFSYDVKMKEKGDIPEGYSVSREKKERFSLILESASTNQTSMYLCASRHGDRGHSPLHFGNGTRLTVT.

The gene calls are TRBV10-1 and TRBJ2-3; 7 bases agree with TRBD1. This CDR3 is built from 19 residues. Germline CDR1 and CDR2: WNHNN and SYGVQD (reference sequence). V gave up 6 bases and J gave up 0 bases; unmatched junction bases: 18. CDR3: CASRGPGAQGVLSTDTQYF. Written as DNA, the CDR3 is TGCGCCAGCAGGGGTCCAGGGGCGCAGGGGGTTTTAAGCACAGATACGCAGTATTTT.

V usage is TRBV18 and J usage is TRBJ2-2; 9 nucleotides agree with TRBD1. Germline V gives CDR1 KGHSH, CDR2 LQKENI. The junction had 5 bases not matched to a gene; V was cut back by 5 bases and J by 7 bases. The length of the CDR3 is 14 residues. Written as DNA, the CDR3 is TGTGCCAGCTCAAACAGGGGGCTCGGCGGGGAGCTGTTTTTT. Translation: CASSNRGLGGELFF.

The CDR3 region has the DNA TGCAGCGTTGAAGTTGGAGGTGGTACAGATACGCAGTATTTT. Its protein is CSVEVGGGTDTQYF. This rearrangement joins TRBV29-1 to TRBJ2-3; a possible D gene is TRBD2 (5 bases). Trimming left V 1 base short and J 3 bases short, with 11 bases between. CDR3 length: 14 amino acids. Germline-derived CDR1 and CDR2 are SQVTM and ANQGSEA.

CDR3 coding DNA: TGTGCCAGCAGCTTAAGGGGACAGGGTTTTGGCACTGAAGCTTTCTTT. It specifies CASSLRGQGFGTEAFF. This chain links TRBV7-2 with TRBJ1-1, with 9 nucleotides matching TRBD1. Trimming at V came to 2 bases and at J to 4 bases, leaving 8 bases not matched to a gene. Germline CDR1 and CDR2: SGHTA and FQGNSA. This CDR3 is built from 16 residues.

This chain connects TRBV9 to TRBJ1-1, with 8 bases identical to TRBD1. Looked up from germline, CDR1 is SGDLS and CDR2 is YYNGEE. The trim removed 4 bases at V and 4 bases at J, leaving 9 bases unmatched. CDR3 length equals 15 residues. For the CDR3, the DNA is TGTGCCAGCAGCTCTCACCCGACAGGGGCCACTGAAGCTTTCTTT. It specifies CASSSHPTGATEAFF.

This chain uses TRBV30 with TRBJ2-1; D may be TRBD2 (5 bases). The CDR3 is 12 amino acids. With 3 bases removed from V and 8 bases from J, the gap between germline ends came to 11 bases. From germline, CDR1 is GTSNPN and CDR2 SVGIG (reference sequence). Here the CDR3 reads CAWSARADEQFF. The CDR3 region has the DNA TGTGCCTGGAGCGCGCGGGCAGATGAGCAGTTCTTC.

This clone showed up just a few times. The chain uses TRBV4-2 and TRBJ1-2, with TRBD1 identical over 7 bases. The CDR3 is 15 residues long. Germline assignment: CDR1 LGHNA and CDR2 YNFKEQ. V dropped 0 bases and J dropped 8; count of bases not matched to a gene: 9. CDR3 region: CASSQDPQGRRGYTF. The DNA for the CDR3 is TGTGCCAGCAGCCAAGATCCACAGGGGCGACGGGGCTACACCTTC.

The genes are TRBV28 and TRBJ2-1; 7 nucleotides match TRBD1. This CDR3 spans 11 amino acids. Germline CDR1 is MDHEN and CDR2 is SYDVKM. Trimming removed 8 bases from V and 10 bases from J; junction bases left unmatched: 5. CDR3 DNA sequence: TGTGCCAGCTTACAGGGGCGCGAGCAGTTCTTC. As protein: CASLQGREQFF.

The rearrangement links TRBV19 to TRBJ2-7; TRBD1 matches at 7 bases. After removal of 1 base from V and 2 bases from J, the junction contained 5 bases not matched to a gene. The CDR3 has 15 residues. CDR1 LNHDA and CDR2 SQIVND come from the germline V gene (reference sequence). The CDR3 here is CASSIVGQPTYEQYF. CDR3 in DNA: TGTGCCAGTAGTATAGTGGGACAGCCGACCTACGAGCAGTACTTC.

The V and J genes are TRBV18 and TRBJ2-7; tentatively, D is TRBD2 (6 bases). Germline V CDR1 and CDR2: KGHSH, LQKENI. Trimming removed 0 bases at V and 5 bases at J, with 17 bases between. This CDR3 has 16 residues. Here the CDR3 reads CASSPPNSRGVDEQYF. In DNA form, the CDR3 reads TGTGCCAGCTCACCACCGAACTCCCGCGGGGTGGACGAGCAGTACTTC. Combining the CDR3 with reference TRBV18 and TRBJ2-7 gives the whole variable domain NAGVMQNPRHLVRRRGQEARLRCSPMKGHSHVYWYRQLPEEGLKFMVYLQKENIIDESGMPKERFSAEFPKEGPSILRIQQVVRGDSAAYFCASSPPNSRGVDEQYFGPGTRLTVT.

This clone was observed a single time. The sample contains more than one DNA sequence encoding this CDR3. As DNA, the CDR3 is TGTGCCAGCAGCTTAGGTAGTCAAGAGACCCAGTACTTC. It codes for CASSLGSQETQYF. V and J are TRBV7-6 and TRBJ2-5, with D uncertain. V shed 1 base and J shed 2 bases, with 5 bases lying between them. This CDR3 has 13 amino acids. The germline V gene has CDR1 SGHVS and CDR2 FNYEAQ.

The V call is TRBV6-5, the J call TRBJ2-5; D gene unclear. CDR3 length: 14 residues. Germline-derived CDR1 and CDR2 are MNHEY and SVGAGI. The V and J ends lost 6 bases and 6 bases respectively, with 17 bases between them. CDR3 DNA: TGTGCCAGCAGCCCCTCTGGTCCGCGGAAGACCCAGTACTTC. Translated, it gives CASSPSGPRKTQYF.

Concerning this clone itself: The same CDR3 arises from other DNA sequences in this sample as well. The chain couples TRBV2 to TRBJ2-3; D is possibly TRBD1 (6 bases). The CDR3 covers 14 residues. With 4 bases removed from V and 1 base from J, the gap between germline ends came to 9 bases. CDR1 and CDR2 (germline): SNHLY, FYNNEI. CDR3 amino acids: CASSVGGGTDTQYF. CDR3 nucleotides: TGTGCCAGCAGTGTAGGGGGTGGCACAGATACGCAGTATTTT.

In this sample, this clone turned up once. The chain recombines TRBV7-2 with TRBJ2-7; tentative D call: TRBD2 (6 bases). The CDR3 consists of 15 residues. The germline gives CDR1 SGHTA, CDR2 FQGNSA. Trimming took off 1 base at V and 1 base at J, with 11 bases between the two ends. CDR3 residues: CASSLVTGSSYEQYF. The CDR3 DNA reads as TGTGCCAGCAGCTTAGTAACCGGGAGTTCCTACGAGCAGTACTTC. Filled out from reference TRBV7-2 and TRBJ2-7, the complete variable domain reads GAGVSQSPSNKVTEKGKDVELRCDPISGHTALYWYRQSLGQGLEFLIYFQGNSAPDKSGLPSDRFSAERTGGSVSTLTIQRTQQEDSAVYLCASSLVTGSSYEQYFGPGTRLTVT.

The chain combines TRBV6-5 with TRBJ2-7; 7 nucleotides align to TRBD2. The CDR3 is 12 amino acids. The junction had 5 bases not matched to a gene; V was cut back by 10 bases and J by 2 bases. Looked up from germline, CDR1 is MNHEY and CDR2 is SVGAGI. The CDR3 here is CATRGETYEQYF. In DNA form, the CDR3 reads TGTGCCACCCGGGGGGAAACCTACGAGCAGTACTTC.

The rearrangement joins TRBV27 to TRBJ2-7, with 7 bases aligning to TRBD1. CDR3 length equals 15 residues. With 3 bases clipped from V and 5 bases from J, the junction kept 10 bases outside the gene matches. CDR1 MNHEY and CDR2 SMNVEV come from the germline V gene (reference sequence). The CDR3 region has the DNA TGTGCCAGCAGTTTGGAAGGGGGCGCGAGAAACGAGCAGTACTTC. This sequence encodes CASSLEGGARNEQYF.

The V gene is TRBV6-6, the J gene TRBJ1-1, with D unresolved. V lost 5 bases to trimming and J lost 8 bases, with 12 bases between them. The CDR3 is 12 residues long. Germline CDR1 MNHNY, CDR2 SVGAGI (reference sequence). Written as DNA, the CDR3 is TGTGCCAGCAGTACCTACTCCGGGGAAGCTTTCTTT. It is translated as CASSTYSGEAFF.

The chain is built from TRBV4-2 and TRBJ2-3; 12 bases line up with TRBD2. Germline assignment: CDR1 LGHNA and CDR2 YNFKEQ. The V segment lost 1 base and the J segment 1 base; nucleotides outside the gene matches: 3. The CDR3 length is 17 residues. The CDR3 DNA follows: TGTGCCAGCAGCCAAGTAGGACTAGCGGGGCGCACAGATACGCAGTATTTT. Translation: CASSQVGLAGRTDTQYF.

This clone was observed a single time. The chain couples TRBV6-1 to TRBJ1-6; 8 bases line up with TRBD1. This CDR3 is built from 16 residues. Germline V gives CDR1 MNHNS, CDR2 SASEGT. J gave up 7 bases and V 4 bases, and 9 bases lay outside the gene matches. The CDR3 here is CASSAGQGAKNSPLHF. DNA of the CDR3: TGTGCCAGCAGTGCCGGGCAGGGGGCGAAAAATTCACCCCTCCACTTT.

The chain couples TRBV10-3 to TRBJ1-5, with D possibly being TRBD1 (6 bases). The germline gives CDR1 ENHRY, CDR2 SYGVKD. Trimming cost V 2 bases and J 6 bases, with 14 bases left between them. There are 15 residues in the CDR3. CDR3 sequence reads: CAISEGQGLGQPQHF. For the CDR3, the DNA is TGTGCCATCAGTGAGGGGCAGGGGTTAGGTCAGCCCCAGCATTTT.

V and J are TRBV27 and TRBJ1-4, with D perhaps matching TRBD1 (6 bases). The CDR3 runs to 16 residues. Germline lookup yields CDR1 MNHEY and CDR2 SMNVEV (reference sequence). The ends were cut back, 1 base at V and 7 bases at J, with 16 bases in the middle. The chain's CDR3 is CASSLYMGGRGEKLFF. The CDR3 DNA reads TGTGCCAGCAGTTTATATATGGGGGGGCGTGGTGAAAAACTGTTTTTT.

The chain carries TRBV5-4 and TRBJ2-7; D remains unclear. The CDR3 loop spans 13 amino acids. The germline V gene has CDR1 SGHNT and CDR2 YYREEE (reference sequence). The V and J ends lost 3 bases and 0 bases respectively, with 7 bases between them. CDR3 sequence: CASSSSVSYEQYF. DNA of the CDR3: TGTGCCAGCAGCTCCTCGGTCTCCTACGAGCAGTACTTC.

The rearrangement joins TRBV5-1 to TRBJ2-1; 7 bases align to TRBD2. The CDR3 covers 15 residues. V was pared by 2 bases and J by 2 bases, with 4 bases of the junction left unmatched. Germline values: CDR1 SGHRS, CDR2 YFSETQ. CDR3 in DNA: TGCGCCAGCAGCTTCGACGGGAGGCCCTACAATGAGCAGTTCTTC. It specifies CASSFDGRPYNEQFF.